This T cell receptor beta chain was observed in a study of T cell responses to AZD1222 COVID-19 vaccine. Findings of the study overall: Spike-wide coverage was observed for vaccine-associated CD4 TCRs, with dominant responses at 160-218 and 743-854. Baseline seropositivity characterized only a handful of AZD1222 recipients. After the peak T cell response, and only then, were repertoires sampled. It should be noted that donors were predominantly white British and more often female, and clonal diversity was possibly underestimated.

The method was immunoSEQ multiplex PCR; TCRdb's version includes in-frame clones alone and lacks a portion of them. The sample holds about 160,000 clones, around 90% seen once. For this clone: What it binds is unknown.

In germline, CDR1 is SQVTM, CDR2 ANQGSEA. The V gene end was trimmed by 7 bases and the J gene end by 2 bases; junction bases not matched to a gene: 8. This CDR3 comprises 13 residues. This sequence joins TRBV29-1 and TRBJ2-7, with 7 positions matching TRBD1. This sequence originates from an adult in good health. Source: peripheral blood, taken on day 0 of AZD1222 vaccination. CDR3 in amino acids: CSAGWTGPYEQYF. The CDR3 nucleotides are TGCAGCGCAGGATGGACAGGCCCCTACGAGCAGTACTTC.